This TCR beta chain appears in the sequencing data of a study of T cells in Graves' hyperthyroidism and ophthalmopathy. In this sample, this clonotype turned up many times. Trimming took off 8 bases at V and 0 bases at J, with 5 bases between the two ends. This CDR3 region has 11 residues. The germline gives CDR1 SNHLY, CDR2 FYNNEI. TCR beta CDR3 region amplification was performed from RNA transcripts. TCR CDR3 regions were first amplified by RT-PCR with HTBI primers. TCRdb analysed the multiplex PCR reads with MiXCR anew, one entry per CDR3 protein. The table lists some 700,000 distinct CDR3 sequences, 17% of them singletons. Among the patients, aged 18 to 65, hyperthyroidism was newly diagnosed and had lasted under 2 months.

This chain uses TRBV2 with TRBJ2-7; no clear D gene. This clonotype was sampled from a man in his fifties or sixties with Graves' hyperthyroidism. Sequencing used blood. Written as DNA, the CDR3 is TGTGCCAGCGCCTACTCCTACGAGCAGTACTTC. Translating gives CASAYSYEQYF.